This T cell receptor beta chain came from a study of cytomegalovirus exposure and HLA in healthy donors. Study-wide context: Among about 200 million T cells, an earlier analysis found around 100 million unique TCR beta sequences.

V was clipped by 0 bases and J by 0 bases, with 8 bases between them. This CDR3 comprises 15 residues. Germline V gene sequence: CDR1 LGHNA, CDR2 YNFKEQ. With 60 Vbeta and 13 Jbeta primers, the PCR was carried out. TCRdb's table, derived via immunoSEQ multiplex PCR, lists solely in-frame clones and lacks some. Of under 250,000 clones in the sample, approximately 82% are singletons; the top ten hold around 8%. The chain combines TRBV4-2 with TRBJ1-1, with a weak D call TRBD1 (5 bases). This TCR was sampled from a woman in her fifties or sixties in good health and CMV-seropositive. The sample consisted of PBMCs. The CDR3 DNA reads TGTGCCAGCAGCCAAGAAGACAGCCTGAACACTGAAGCTTTCTTT. Its protein is CASSQEDSLNTEAFF.